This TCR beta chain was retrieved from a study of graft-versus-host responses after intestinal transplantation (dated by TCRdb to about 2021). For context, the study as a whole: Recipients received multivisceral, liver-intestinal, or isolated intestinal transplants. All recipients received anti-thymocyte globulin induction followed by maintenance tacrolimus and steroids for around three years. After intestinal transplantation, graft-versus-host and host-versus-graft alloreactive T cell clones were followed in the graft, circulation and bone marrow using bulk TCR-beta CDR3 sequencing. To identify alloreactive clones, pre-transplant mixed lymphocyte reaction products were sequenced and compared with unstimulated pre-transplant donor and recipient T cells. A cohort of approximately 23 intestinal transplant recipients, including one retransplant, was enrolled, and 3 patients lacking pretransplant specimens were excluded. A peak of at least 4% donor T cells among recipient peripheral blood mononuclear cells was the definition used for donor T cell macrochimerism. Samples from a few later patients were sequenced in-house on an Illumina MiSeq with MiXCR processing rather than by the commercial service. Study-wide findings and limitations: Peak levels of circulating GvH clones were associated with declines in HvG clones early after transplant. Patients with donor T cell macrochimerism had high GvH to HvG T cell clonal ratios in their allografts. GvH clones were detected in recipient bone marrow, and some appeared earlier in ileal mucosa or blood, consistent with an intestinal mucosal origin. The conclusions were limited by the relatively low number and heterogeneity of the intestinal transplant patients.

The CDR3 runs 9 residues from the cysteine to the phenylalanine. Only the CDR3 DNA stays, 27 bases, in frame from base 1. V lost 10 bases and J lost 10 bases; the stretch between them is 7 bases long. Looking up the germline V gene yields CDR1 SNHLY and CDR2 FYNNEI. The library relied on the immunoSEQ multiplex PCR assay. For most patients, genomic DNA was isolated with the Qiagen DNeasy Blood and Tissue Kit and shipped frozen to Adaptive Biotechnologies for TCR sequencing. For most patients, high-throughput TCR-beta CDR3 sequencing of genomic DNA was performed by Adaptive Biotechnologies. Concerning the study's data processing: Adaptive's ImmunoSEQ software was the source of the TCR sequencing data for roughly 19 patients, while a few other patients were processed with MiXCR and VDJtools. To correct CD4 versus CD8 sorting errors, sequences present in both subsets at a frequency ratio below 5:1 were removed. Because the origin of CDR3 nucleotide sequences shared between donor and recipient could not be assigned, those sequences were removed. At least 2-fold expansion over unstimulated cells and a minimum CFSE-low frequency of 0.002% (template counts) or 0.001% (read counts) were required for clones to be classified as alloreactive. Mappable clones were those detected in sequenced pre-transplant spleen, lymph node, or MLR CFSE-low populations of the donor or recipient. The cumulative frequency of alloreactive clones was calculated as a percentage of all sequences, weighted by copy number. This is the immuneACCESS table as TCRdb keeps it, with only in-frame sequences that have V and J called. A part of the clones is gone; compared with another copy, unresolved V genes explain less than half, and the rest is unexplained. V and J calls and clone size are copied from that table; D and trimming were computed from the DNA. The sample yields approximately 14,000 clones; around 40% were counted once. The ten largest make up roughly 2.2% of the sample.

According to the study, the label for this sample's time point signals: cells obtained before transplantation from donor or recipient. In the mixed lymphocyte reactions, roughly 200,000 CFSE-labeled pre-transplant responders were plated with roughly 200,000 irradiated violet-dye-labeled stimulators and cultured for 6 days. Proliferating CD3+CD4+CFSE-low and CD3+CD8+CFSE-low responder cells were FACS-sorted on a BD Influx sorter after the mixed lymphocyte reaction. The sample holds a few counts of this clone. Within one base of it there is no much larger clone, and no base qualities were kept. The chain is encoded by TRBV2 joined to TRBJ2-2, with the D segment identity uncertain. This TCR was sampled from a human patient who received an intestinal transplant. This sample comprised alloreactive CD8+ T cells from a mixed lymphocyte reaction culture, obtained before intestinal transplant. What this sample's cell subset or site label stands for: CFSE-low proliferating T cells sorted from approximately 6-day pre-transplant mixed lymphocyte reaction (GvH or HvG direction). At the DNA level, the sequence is TGTGCCAACGAAGCGGAGCTGTTTTTT. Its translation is CANEAELFF.